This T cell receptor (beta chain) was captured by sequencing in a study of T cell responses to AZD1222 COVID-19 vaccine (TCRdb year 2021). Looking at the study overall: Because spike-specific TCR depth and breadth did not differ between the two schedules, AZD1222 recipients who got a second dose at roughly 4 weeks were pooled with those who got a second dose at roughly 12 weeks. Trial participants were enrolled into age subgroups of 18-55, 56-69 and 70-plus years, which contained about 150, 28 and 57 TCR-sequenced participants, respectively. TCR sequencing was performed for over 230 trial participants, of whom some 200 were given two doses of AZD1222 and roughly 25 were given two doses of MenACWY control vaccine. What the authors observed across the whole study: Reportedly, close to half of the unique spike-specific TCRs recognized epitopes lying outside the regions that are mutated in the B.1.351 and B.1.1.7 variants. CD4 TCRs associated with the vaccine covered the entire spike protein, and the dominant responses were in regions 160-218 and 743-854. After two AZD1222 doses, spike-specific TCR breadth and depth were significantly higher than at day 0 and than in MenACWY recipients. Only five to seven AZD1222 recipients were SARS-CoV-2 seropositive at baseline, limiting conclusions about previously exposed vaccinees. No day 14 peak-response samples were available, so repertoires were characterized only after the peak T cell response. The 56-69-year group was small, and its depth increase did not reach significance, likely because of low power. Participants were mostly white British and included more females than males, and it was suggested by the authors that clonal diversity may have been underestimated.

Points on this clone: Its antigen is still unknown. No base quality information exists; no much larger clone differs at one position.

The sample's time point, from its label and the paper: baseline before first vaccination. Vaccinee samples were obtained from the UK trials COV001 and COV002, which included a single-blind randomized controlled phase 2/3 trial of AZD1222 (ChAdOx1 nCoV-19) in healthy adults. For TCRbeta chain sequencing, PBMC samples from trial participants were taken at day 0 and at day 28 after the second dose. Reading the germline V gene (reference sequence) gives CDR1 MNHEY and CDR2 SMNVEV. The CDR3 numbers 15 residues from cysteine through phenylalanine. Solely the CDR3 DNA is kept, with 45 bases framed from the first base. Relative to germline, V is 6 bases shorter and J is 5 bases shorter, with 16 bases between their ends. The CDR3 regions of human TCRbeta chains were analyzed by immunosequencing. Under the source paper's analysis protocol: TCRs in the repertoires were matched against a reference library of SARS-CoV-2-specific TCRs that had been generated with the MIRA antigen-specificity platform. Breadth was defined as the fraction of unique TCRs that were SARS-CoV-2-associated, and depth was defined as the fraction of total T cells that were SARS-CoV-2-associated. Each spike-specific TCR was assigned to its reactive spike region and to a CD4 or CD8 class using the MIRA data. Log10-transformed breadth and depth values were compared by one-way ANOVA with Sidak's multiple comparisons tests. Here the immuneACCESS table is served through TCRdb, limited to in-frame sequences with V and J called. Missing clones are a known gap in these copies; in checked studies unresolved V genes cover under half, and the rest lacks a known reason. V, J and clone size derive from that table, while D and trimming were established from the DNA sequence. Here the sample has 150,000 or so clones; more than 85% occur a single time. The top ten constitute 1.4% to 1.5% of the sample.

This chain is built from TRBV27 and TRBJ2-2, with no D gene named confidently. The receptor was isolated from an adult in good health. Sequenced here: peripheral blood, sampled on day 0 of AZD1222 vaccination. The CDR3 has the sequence CASSYRMLITGELFF. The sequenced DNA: TGTGCCAGCAGCTATCGGATGTTGATTACCGGGGAGCTGTTTTTT.